The entry below describes one T cell receptor (beta chain). No antigen is known for it. The junction had 11 bases not matched to a gene; V was cut back by 7 bases and J by 1 base. Germline-derived CDR1 and CDR2 are SQVTM and ANQGSEA. CDR3 length: 15 amino acids. Sequencing used immunoSEQ multiplex PCR; TCRdb keeps in-frame clones, though not all of them. The table includes tens of thousands of clones, approximately 92% detected once. This record comes from a study of tissue T cells after allogeneic stem cell transplantation. Study at large: Gastrointestinal graft-versus-host disease was present in all patients, each treated with several therapy lines. Overall study findings and caveats: In patients and mice, blood and spleen missed much of tissue repertoire.

The specimen comprised blood, sampled before transplantation. This receptor was obtained from a woman aged 40-70 years who later had graft-versus-host disease after an allogeneic stem cell transplant. The chain combines TRBV29-1 with TRBJ2-3; 7 bases agree with TRBD2. CDR3 sequence: CSADGGMVGTDTQYF. CDR3 in DNA: TGCAGCGCCGACGGGGGGATGGTTGGCACAGATACGCAGTATTTT.